Here is one T cell receptor beta chain with its context. In this sample, this clonotype turned up many times. No cognate antigen has been identified for it. Base qualities were left out, and no much larger clone turns up one base away. Spanning cysteine to phenylalanine, the CDR3 consists of 14 amino acids. The read is trimmed to its CDR3 DNA, 42 bases read in frame from base 1. For this chain, trimming is 7 bases at the V end and 9 bases at the J end, and the number of junction bases without a gene match is 11. CDR1 and CDR2 were assigned from the germline V gene as SNHLY and FYNNEI. The entry originates in a study of molecular identifiers for immune sequencing clone quantification (dated by TCRdb to between 2018 and 2020). Regarding the research as a whole: For a replicate experiment, the RNA from either approximately 20,000 or 100,000 naive CD8 T cells was divided into five aliquots, and four of those aliquots went on to sequencing. CD8 T cells were used in a methods study to benchmark molecular-identifier clustering-based TCR repertoire sequencing (MIDCIRS) and TCR RNA copy counting.

Study-wide findings and limitations: Modeling gave approximately 3 recovered TCR RNA copies per cell versus around 10 by digital PCR, implying approximately 32% capture efficiency. Clones above 20 RNA copies held over 98% of molecules in CMV-specific effector cells but under 1% in naive cells. Even against a background of 750,000 to 1,000,000 naive CD8 T cells, spiked-in Jurkat TCR RNA amounting to a single cell's worth was reported to be detectable. The naive libraries included spiked-in Jurkat TCR RNA (roughly 9 copies' worth), and this RNA is not part of the donor repertoire. When barcode sub-clustering was not used, chimeric consensus sequences inflated TCR diversity, with chimeras reaching as high as 47%. Highly expanded clone sizes could be underestimated because identical TCR molecules may share a barcode.

Libraries of naive CD8 T cells were generated from approximately 20,000 to 1,000,000 sorted cells, with 10%, 30% or 50% of the purified RNA used. On a BD FACSAria II, naive CD8 T cells were FACS-sorted as CD8+CD4-CCR7+CD45RA+ and collected into RLT Plus buffer. Detection sensitivity was tested by spiking Jurkat RNA equal to approximately 9 TCR copies' worth into samples containing roughly 18,000-1,000,000 naive CD8 T cells. Enrichment of CD8 T cells was performed with RosetteSep CD8+ T Cell Enrichment Cocktail and Ficoll-Paque, after which ACK red cell lysis was carried out. To prepare the library, PCR was applied. The instrument given in TCRdb is Illumina HiSeq 4000. Preparation of bulk TCR libraries followed a previously described approach, with the TCR primers listed in Table S5. The Qiagen AllPrep DNA/RNA kit was used to purify total RNA. Before any analysis, reads coming from multiple sequencing runs of the same library were combined into one pool. The study's own analysis went as follows. Reads were retained only if their TCR constant sequence matched exactly, and those retained reads were trimmed to 150 nt and grouped according to their 12-nt molecular barcodes. Within each barcode group, reads were sub-clustered at a 15% Levenshtein threshold, and quality-weighted consensus sequences were built per RNA molecule. Non-functional sequences were filtered out, along with any lower-count sequence sitting one edit away from another sequence. On the basis of fitting two negative binomial distributions, barcode sub-clusters with fewer than 20% of the maximum read count were discarded. TCRdb reworked the public reads: Q25 trimming with fastp, MiXCR clone assembly, productive beta chains retained. All rows with the same CDR3 protein become a single entry with the most common DNA and genes. Here the V and J calls rest on TCRdb's processing, not on the authors' analysis. This sample lists 600,000 to 650,000 distinct CDR3 sequences; 20% were detected once. Together, the top ten hold roughly 0.83% of the sample.

Sequenced: naive CD8+ T cells from blood, with Jurkat cell RNA spiked in. The cell subset or site label corresponds to: FACS-sorted CD8+CD4-CCR7+CD45RA+ naive T cells. The origin of this receptor is a human donor in good health. Some libraries in this study had Jurkat cell RNA spiked in. This receptor chain uses TRBV2 and TRBJ2-1; TRBD2 fits 8 bases in the junction. The CDR3 loop reads CASIDGGALGEQFF. The DNA sequence reads TGTGCCAGCATTGACGGGGGGGCATTGGGTGAGCAGTTCTTC.